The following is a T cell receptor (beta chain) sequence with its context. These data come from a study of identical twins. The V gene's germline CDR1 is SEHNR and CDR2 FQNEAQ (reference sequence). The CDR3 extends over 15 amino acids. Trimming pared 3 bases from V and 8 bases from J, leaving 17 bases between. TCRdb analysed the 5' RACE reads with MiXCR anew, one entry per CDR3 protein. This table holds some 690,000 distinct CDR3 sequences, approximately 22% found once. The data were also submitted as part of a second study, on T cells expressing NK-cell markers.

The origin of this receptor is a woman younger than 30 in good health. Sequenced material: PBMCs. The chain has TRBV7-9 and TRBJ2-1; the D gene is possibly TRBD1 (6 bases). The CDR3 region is CASSFRLPEGDEQFF. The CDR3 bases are TGTGCCAGCAGCTTTCGGCTGCCCGAGGGGGATGAGCAGTTCTTC.